This T cell receptor beta chain was obtained from a study of neurological immune-mediated disorders. General study points: Whereas HTLV-1-associated myelopathy showed the most TCR clonal expansion, multiple sclerosis showed the least, with levels below those of healthy controls.

This clonotype has ten or more counts. What it recognizes is unknown. Indicated time point: longitudinal time-point 1 (baseline). It was blood bank volunteers in Maryland, USA who made up the healthy controls. The authors made cDNA by 5'RACE with 10-nucleotide random UMIs. MiXCR, applied by TCRdb to the 5' RACE reads, yields one record per CDR3 protein. The sample yields over 70,000 distinct CDR3 sequences, 9.5% to 13% seen once. The germline gives CDR1 SGHTA, CDR2 FQGNSA. Trimming took 1 base from V and 4 from J, leaving 11 bases between them. This CDR3 is 15 amino acids long. This clonotype originated in a man aged 30 to 39 in good health. The chain couples TRBV7-2 to TRBJ2-1; D is possibly TRBD1 or TRBD2 (6 bases each). What was sequenced was PBMCs. The CDR3 is CASSLGGAIYNEQFF. Written as DNA, the CDR3 is TGTGCCAGCAGCTTAGGGGGGGCGATTTACAATGAGCAGTTCTTC. Full variable domain (rest looked up from reference TRBV7-2 and TRBJ2-1): GAGVSQSPSNKVTEKGKDVELRCDPISGHTALYWYRQSLGQGLEFLIYFQGNSAPDKSGLPSDRFSAERTGGSVSTLTIQRTQQEDSAVYLCASSLGGAIYNEQFFGPGTRLTVL.